The 19 T cell receptor beta chains below were found in one sample sequenced in a study of cytomegalovirus exposure and HLA in healthy donors. The PCR was carried out with 60 Vbeta primers and 13 Jbeta primers. The table came from immunoSEQ multiplex PCR; TCRdb's copy has only in-frame clones and leaves some out. The table shows about 59,000 clones, with 70% to 75% occurring only once. Material for sequencing was PBMCs. All receptors come from a man younger than 45 in good health and CMV-seropositive.

In DNA form, the CDR3 reads TGTGCCAGCAGCCAAGACGTCAGTTTTAACTATGGCTACACCTTC. Amino acid sequence: CASSQDVSFNYGYTF. V gene TRBV4-2 combines with J gene TRBJ1-2; D remains unclear. CDR1 and CDR2 (germline): LGHNA, YNFKEQ. This CDR3 is 15 amino acids long. Trimming left V 0 bases short and J 1 base short, with 9 bases between.

The chain is built from TRBV5-1 and TRBJ2-1, with 14 bases lining up with TRBD2. The CDR3 runs 17 residues. Germline CDR1 is SGHRS and CDR2 is YFSETQ. The V gene end was trimmed by 0 bases and the J gene end by 6 bases; junction bases not matched to a gene: 5. CDR3 bases: TGCGCCAGCAGCTTGGGCGGGACTAGCGGGGGTGGCAATGAGCAGTTCTTC. The encoded protein is CASSLGGTSGGGNEQFF.

The chain uses TRBV4-3 and TRBJ2-5; 8 bases map to TRBD2. Losses at the gene ends were 0 bases for V and 4 bases for J; bases not matched to a gene: 7. CDR1 is LGHNA, CDR2 YSLEER, per germline. The CDR3 is 16 amino acids. DNA for the CDR3: TGCGCCAGCAGCCAAGATCACCTCCGGGGGGGAGAGACCCAGTACTTC. Translating gives CASSQDHLRGGETQYF.

The gene calls are TRBV29-1 and TRBJ1-1; D gene unclear. The V end was cut by 7 bases, the J end by 7 bases, with 19 bases between. The germline V gene encodes CDR1 SQVTM and CDR2 ANQGSEA. This CDR3 spans 13 amino acids. The DNA for the CDR3 is TGCAGCGCGAGCACCGGACCGGGGATTGAAGCTTTCTTT. Its protein is CSASTGPGIEAFF. Complete variable domain (other parts from reference TRBV29-1 and TRBJ1-1): SAVISQKPSRDICQRGTSLTIQCQVDSQVTMMFWYRQQPGQSLTLIATANQGSEATYESGFVIDKFPISRPNLTFSTLTVSNMSPEDSSIYLCSASTGPGIEAFFGQGTRLTVV.

The chain's CDR3 is CASSALAGTNTGELFF. The CDR3 region has the DNA TGTGCCAGCAGTGCCCTAGCGGGGACGAACACCGGGGAGCTGTTTTTT. This chain uses TRBV6-6 with TRBJ2-2; TRBD2 aligns across 9 bases. Germline-derived CDR1 and CDR2 are MNHNY and SVGAGI (reference sequence). Trimming at V came to 5 bases and at J to 0 bases, leaving 4 bases not matched to a gene. The CDR3 is 16 residues long.

The chain links TRBV11-3 to TRBJ2-1, with D unresolved. The V end was cut by 5 bases, the J end by 7 bases, with 9 bases between. Germline loops: CDR1 SGHNT, CDR2 YENEEA. This CDR3 has 12 amino acids. CDR3 protein: CASSPSNNEQFF. The CDR3 DNA reads TGTGCCAGCAGCCCTTCTAATAATGAGCAGTTCTTC.

The chain links TRBV6-5 to TRBJ1-6, with a weak D call TRBD1 (5 bases). Trimming left V 10 bases short and J 7 bases short, with 17 bases between. Germline V gives CDR1 MNHEY, CDR2 SVGAGI. The CDR3 length is 14 residues. CDR3 nucleotide sequence: TGTGCCACCAGCCGGGGGGGGGAGAATTCACCCCTCCACTTT. It encodes CATSRGGENSPLHF.

This chain joins TRBV25-1 and TRBJ2-1; 9 positions match TRBD1. The CDR3 runs 14 residues. CDR1 and CDR2 (germline): MGHDK, SYGVNS. J was trimmed by 6 bases and V by 5 bases; bases with no gene match: 5. The CDR3 region is CASSTGQGINEQFF. CDR3 coding DNA: TGTGCCAGCAGTACCGGACAGGGGATCAATGAGCAGTTCTTC.

This clone has just a few counts. The chain is built from TRBV29-1 and TRBJ2-7; 7 bases map to TRBD1. The germline V gene encodes CDR1 SQVTM and CDR2 ANQGSEA. The CDR3 has 13 residues. J lost 2 bases, V lost 4 bases, and 5 bases had no gene match. The CDR3 coding sequence is TGCAGCGTTGGGGCAGGGGGACCCTACGAGCAGTACTTC. It yields the protein CSVGAGGPYEQYF.

The V gene is TRBV5-4, the J gene TRBJ2-5; 7 bases line up with TRBD2. The V gene's germline CDR1 is SGHNT and CDR2 YYREEE (reference sequence). The CDR3 is 15 residues long. The trim removed 1 base at V and 2 bases at J, leaving 5 bases unmatched. The CDR3 sequence is CASSLRSGAQETQYF. For the CDR3, the DNA is TGTGCCAGCAGCTTGCGGAGCGGGGCACAAGAGACCCAGTACTTC.

The chain combines TRBV7-2 with TRBJ1-4; the D is unclear. Germline V gene data show CDR1 as SGHTA and CDR2 as FQGNSA. Trimming stripped 5 bases from V and 4 bases from J, with 8 bases between. The CDR3 totals 13 residues. For the CDR3, the DNA is TGTGCCAGCAGCCCCGGGTTTAATGAAAAACTGTTTTTT. It is translated as CASSPGFNEKLFF.

In this sample, this clone turned up once. The rearrangement uses TRBV4-3 and TRBJ1-2; D uncertain. The CDR3 runs to 15 residues. CDR1 and CDR2 from the germline V gene are LGHNA and YSLEER. V dropped 4 bases and J dropped 4 bases, with 16 bases sitting between them. CDR3 loop: CASSRDLAGLYGYTF. The CDR3, as DNA: TGCGCCAGCAGCCGAGATTTGGCGGGTCTCTATGGCTACACCTTC.

V usage is TRBV4-2 and J usage is TRBJ2-4, with D unclear. Trimming pared 3 bases from V and 6 bases from J, leaving 21 bases between. Germline assignment: CDR1 LGHNA and CDR2 YNFKEQ. The CDR3 has 17 amino acids. CDR3 in amino acids: CASSHVTNVSPGNIQYF. CDR3 DNA: TGTGCCAGCAGCCACGTAACCAATGTTTCCCCCGGAAACATTCAGTACTTC.

To note about this clone: This may be a read error, as it is one base from a much larger clone. This rearrangement joins TRBV6-4 to TRBJ1-1; perhaps TRBD1 as D (5 bases). The CDR3 runs to 13 residues. The V gene's germline CDR1 is MRHNA and CDR2 SNTAGT. V lost 2 bases to trimming and J lost 1 base, with 5 bases between them. CDR3 amino acids: CASSDRGNTEAFF. DNA for the CDR3: TGTGCCAGCAGTGACAGGGGGAACACTGAAGCTTTCTTT.

The chain joins TRBV5-5 to TRBJ1-5; D is perhaps TRBD1 (6 bases). V was trimmed by 4 bases and J by 5 bases, leaving 22 bases between them. The germline V gene encodes CDR1 SGHKS and CDR2 YYEKEE (reference sequence). This CDR3 contains 17 residues. CDR3 coding DNA: TGTGCCAGCAGCCCCTCGGGACACCCATTTCCGTATCAGCCCCAGCATTTT. This encodes CASSPSGHPFPYQPQHF.

V and J are TRBV7-2 and TRBJ2-3, with 9 bases identical to TRBD2. With V trimmed by 6 bases and J by 6 bases, 10 bases remained unmatched. The germline gives CDR1 SGHTA, CDR2 FQGNSA. The CDR3 contains 15 residues. DNA of the CDR3: TGTGCCAGCAGGGAAATGGGACTAGCTTCTGATACGCAGTATTTT. The encoded protein is CASREMGLASDTQYF.

The J gene is TRBJ1-3, the V gene TRBV30; D perhaps matches TRBD1 (5 bases). V gave up 2 bases and J gave up 4 bases, with 15 bases separating them. The CDR3 runs 15 residues. Germline V gene data show CDR1 as GTSNPN and CDR2 as SVGIG (reference sequence). CDR3 DNA: TGTGCCTGGAGTAGAGGGGAGGGGAGAGGAAACACCATATATTTT. Residues: CAWSRGEGRGNTIYF.

This sequence joins TRBV14 and TRBJ2-2; a weak D match, TRBD2 (6 bases). This CDR3 region has 14 residues. V gave up 4 bases and J gave up 3 bases, with 9 bases separating them. From germline, CDR1 is SGHDN and CDR2 FVKESK. CDR3 residues: CASSLGRYTGELFF. CDR3 in DNA: TGTGCCAGCAGCCTCGGGAGATACACCGGGGAGCTGTTTTTT.

The chain couples TRBV10-3 to TRBJ2-6; TRBD1 is a possible D gene (6 bases). CDR1 is ENHRY and CDR2 is SYGVKD in the germline V gene. V shed 4 bases and J shed 1 base, with 20 bases lying between them. The CDR3 sequence is 19 residues long. The CDR3 protein is CAISGIANRAPSGANVLTF. In DNA, the CDR3 is TGTGCCATCAGTGGTATTGCTAACAGGGCCCCGTCTGGGGCCAACGTCCTGACTTTC.